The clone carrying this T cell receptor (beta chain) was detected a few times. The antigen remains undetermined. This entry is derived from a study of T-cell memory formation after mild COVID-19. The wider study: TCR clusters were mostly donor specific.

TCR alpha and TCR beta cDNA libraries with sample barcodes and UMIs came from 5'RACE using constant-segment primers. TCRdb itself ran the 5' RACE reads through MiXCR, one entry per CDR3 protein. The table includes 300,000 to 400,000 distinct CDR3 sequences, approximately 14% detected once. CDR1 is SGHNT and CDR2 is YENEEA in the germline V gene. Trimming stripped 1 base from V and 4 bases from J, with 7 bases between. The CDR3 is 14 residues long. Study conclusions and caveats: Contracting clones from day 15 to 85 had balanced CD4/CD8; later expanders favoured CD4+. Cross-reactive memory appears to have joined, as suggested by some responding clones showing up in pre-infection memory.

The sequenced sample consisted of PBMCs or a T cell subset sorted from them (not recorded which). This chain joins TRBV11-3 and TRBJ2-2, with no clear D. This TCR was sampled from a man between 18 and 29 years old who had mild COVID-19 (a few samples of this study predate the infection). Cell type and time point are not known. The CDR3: CASSLAGFTGELFF. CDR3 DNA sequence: TGTGCCAGCAGCTTAGCAGGATTCACCGGGGAGCTGTTTTTT.